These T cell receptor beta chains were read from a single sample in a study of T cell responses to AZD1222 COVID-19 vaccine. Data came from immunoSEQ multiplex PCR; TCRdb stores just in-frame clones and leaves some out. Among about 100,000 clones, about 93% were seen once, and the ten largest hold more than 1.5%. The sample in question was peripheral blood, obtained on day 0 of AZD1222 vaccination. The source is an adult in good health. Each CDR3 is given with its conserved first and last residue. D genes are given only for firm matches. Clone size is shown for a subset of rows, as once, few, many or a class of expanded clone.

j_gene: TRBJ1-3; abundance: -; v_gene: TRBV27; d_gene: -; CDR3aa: CASSFRGTGNTIYF; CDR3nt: TGTGCCAGCAGTTTCAGGGGAACTGGAAACACCATATATTTT
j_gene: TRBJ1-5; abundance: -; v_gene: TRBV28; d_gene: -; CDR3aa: CASSPGDFGQPQHF; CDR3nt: TGTGCCAGCAGCCCGGGGGACTTCGGCCAGCCCCAGCATTTT
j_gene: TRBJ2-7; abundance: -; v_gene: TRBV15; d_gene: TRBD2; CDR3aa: CATSRDPGGGFLSYEQYF; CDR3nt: TGTGCCACCAGCAGAGATCCGGGGGGAGGTTTCCTCTCCTACGAGCAGTACTTC
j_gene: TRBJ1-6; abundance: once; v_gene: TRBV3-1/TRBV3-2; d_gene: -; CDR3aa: CASKAGLGNSPLHF; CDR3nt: TGTGCCAGCAAGGCGGGGCTGGGTAATTCACCCCTCCACTTT
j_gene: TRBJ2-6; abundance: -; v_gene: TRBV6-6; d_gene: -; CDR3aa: CASRLTGSGANVLTF; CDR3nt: TGTGCCAGTCGGCTCACGGGCTCTGGGGCCAACGTCCTGACTTTC
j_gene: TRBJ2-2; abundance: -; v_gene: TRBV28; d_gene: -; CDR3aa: CASSLLPGSGELFF; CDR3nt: TGTGCCAGCAGTTTATTACCGGGGTCCGGGGAGCTGTTTTTT
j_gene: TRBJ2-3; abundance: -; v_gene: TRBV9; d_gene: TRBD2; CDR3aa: CASSVAPGLAGVGNTQYF; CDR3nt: TGTGCCAGCAGCGTAGCCCCGGGACTAGCGGGAGTTGGTAATACGCAGTATTTT
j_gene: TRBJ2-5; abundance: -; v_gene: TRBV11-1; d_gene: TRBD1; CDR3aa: CASSSRQGRQETQYF; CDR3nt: TGTGCCAGCAGTTCAAGACAGGGTCGGCAAGAGACCCAGTACTTC
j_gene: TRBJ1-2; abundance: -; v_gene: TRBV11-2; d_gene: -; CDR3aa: CASSLGGGYTF; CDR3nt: TGTGCCAGCAGCTTGGGGGGTGGCTACACCTTC
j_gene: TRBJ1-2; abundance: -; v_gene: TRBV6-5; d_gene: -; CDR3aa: CASSQPGGYGYTF; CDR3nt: TGTGCCAGCAGCCAACCCGGGGGCTATGGCTACACCTTC
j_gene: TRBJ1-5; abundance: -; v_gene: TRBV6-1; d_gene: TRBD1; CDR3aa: CASSAMGQGGDQPQHF; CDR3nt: TGTGCCAGCAGTGCGATGGGACAGGGTGGGGATCAGCCCCAGCATTTT
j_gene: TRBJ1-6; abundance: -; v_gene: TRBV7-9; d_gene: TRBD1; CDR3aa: CASKPRGQGDSPLHF; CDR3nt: TGTGCCAGCAAACCAAGGGGACAGGGTGATTCACCCCTCCACTTT
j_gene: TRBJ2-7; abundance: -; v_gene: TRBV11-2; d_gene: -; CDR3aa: CASSLGYAYEQYF; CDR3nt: TGTGCCAGCAGCTTAGGCTACGCCTACGAGCAGTACTTC
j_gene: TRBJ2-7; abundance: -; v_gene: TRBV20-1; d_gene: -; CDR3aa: CSARLYEQYF; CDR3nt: TGCAGTGCCCGGCTCTACGAGCAGTACTTC
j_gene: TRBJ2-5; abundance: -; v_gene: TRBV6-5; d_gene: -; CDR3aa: CATPSRWGDQETQYF; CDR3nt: TGTGCCACCCCCTCTCGTTGGGGGGATCAAGAGACCCAGTACTTC
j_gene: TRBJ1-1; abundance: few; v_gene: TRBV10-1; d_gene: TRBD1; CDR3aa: CASSDTGTGNTEAFF; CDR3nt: TGCGCCAGCAGTGACACCGGGACAGGGAACACTGAAGCTTTCTTT
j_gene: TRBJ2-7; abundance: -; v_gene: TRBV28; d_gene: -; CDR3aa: CASSGSGASYEQYF; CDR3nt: TGTGCCAGCTCAGGCAGCGGAGCTTCCTACGAGCAGTACTTC
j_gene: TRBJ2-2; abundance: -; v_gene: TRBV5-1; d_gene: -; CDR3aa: CASSLNVAGNTGELFF; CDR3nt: TGCGCCAGCAGCTTGAATGTTGCAGGAAACACCGGGGAGCTGTTTTTT
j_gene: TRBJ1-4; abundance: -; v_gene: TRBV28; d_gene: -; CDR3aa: CASSSDSREKLFF; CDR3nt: TGTGCCAGCAGTTCGGACAGTCGGGAAAAACTGTTTTTT
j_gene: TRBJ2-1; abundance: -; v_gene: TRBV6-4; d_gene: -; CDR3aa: CASSDRDSGVNEQFF; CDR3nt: TGTGCCAGCAGTGACCGGGACTCGGGAGTCAATGAGCAGTTCTTC
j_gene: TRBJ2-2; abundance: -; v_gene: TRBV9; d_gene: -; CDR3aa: CASSTRPTGELFF; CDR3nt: TGTGCCAGCAGCACCCGTCCCACCGGGGAGCTGTTTTTT
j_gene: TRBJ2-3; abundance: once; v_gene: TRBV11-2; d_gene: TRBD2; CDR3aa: CASSQSSGSVRTDTQYF; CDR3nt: TGTGCCAGCAGCCAATCCAGCGGGAGCGTCAGAACAGATACGCAGTATTTT
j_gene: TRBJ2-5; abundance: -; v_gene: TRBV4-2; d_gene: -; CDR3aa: CASSQVAEETQYF; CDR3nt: TGTGCCAGCAGCCAAGTCGCGGAAGAGACCCAGTACTTC
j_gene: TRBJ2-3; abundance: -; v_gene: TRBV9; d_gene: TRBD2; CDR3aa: CASSPRTSGSSTDTQYF; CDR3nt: TGTGCCAGCAGCCCCCGGACTAGCGGATCCAGCACAGATACGCAGTATTTT
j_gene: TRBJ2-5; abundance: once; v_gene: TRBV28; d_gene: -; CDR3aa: CASRPTPETQYF; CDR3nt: TGTGCCAGCAGGCCGACCCCTGAGACCCAGTACTTC
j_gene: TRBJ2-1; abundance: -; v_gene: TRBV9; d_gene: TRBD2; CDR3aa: CASSADGTIGLTDNEQFF; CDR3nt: TGTGCCAGCAGCGCAGACGGGACTATTGGGCTAACCGACAATGAGCAGTTCTTC
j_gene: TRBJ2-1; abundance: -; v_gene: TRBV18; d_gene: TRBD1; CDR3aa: CASSRRDRAYNEQFF; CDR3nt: TGTGCCAGCTCACGTAGGGACAGGGCCTACAATGAGCAGTTCTTC
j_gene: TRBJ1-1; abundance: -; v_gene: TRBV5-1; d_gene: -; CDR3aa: CASSWRGVAEAFF; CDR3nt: TGCGCCAGCAGCTGGAGGGGGGTAGCTGAAGCTTTCTTT
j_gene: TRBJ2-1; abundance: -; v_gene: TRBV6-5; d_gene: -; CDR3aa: CASSYEGGSGYNEQFF; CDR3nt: TGTGCCAGCAGTTACGAGGGGGGTAGCGGCTACAATGAGCAGTTCTTC
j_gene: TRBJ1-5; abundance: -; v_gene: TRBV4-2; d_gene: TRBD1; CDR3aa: CASSQDRTGNNQPQHF; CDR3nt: TGTGCCAGCAGCCAAGACCGGACAGGTAACAATCAGCCCCAGCATTTT
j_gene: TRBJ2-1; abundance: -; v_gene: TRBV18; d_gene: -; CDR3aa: CASSPPTDISFEQFF; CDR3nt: TGTGCCAGCTCACCACCGACGGACATCTCGTTTGAGCAGTTCTTC
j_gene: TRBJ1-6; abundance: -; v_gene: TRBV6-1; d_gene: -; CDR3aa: CASSEQTGHSPLHF; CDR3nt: TGTGCCAGCAGTGAACAGACGGGACATTCACCCCTCCACTTT
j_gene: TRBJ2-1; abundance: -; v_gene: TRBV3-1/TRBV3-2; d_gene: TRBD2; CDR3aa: CASSQDPSGYNEQFF; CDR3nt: TGTGCCAGCAGCCAAGATCCTAGCGGCTACAATGAGCAGTTCTTC
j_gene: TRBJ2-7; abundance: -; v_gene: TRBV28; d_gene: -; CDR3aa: CASSHGTGSSYEQYF; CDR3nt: TGTGCCAGCAGTCATGGGACGGGTAGCTCCTACGAGCAGTACTTC
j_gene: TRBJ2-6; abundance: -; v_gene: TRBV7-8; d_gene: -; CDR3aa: CASSTRQLSGANVLTF; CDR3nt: TGTGCCAGCAGCACCCGACAGCTCTCTGGGGCCAACGTCCTGACTTTC
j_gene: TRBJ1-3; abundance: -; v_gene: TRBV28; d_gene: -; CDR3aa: CASSFGRSESGNTIYF; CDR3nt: TGTGCCAGCAGTTTCGGGAGATCCGAATCTGGAAACACCATATATTTT
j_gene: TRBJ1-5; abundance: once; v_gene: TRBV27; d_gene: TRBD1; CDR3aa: CASSLRQGAHRNQPQHF; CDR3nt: TGTGCCAGCAGTTTGAGACAGGGGGCGCATCGCAATCAGCCCCAGCATTTT
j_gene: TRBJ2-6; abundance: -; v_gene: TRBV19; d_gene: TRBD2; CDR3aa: CASRILAGGAGANVLTF; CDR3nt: TGTGCCAGTAGGATACTAGCGGGAGGCGCTGGGGCCAACGTCCTGACTTTC
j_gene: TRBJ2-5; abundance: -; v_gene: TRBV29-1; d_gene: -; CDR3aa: CSVESQGVLETQYF; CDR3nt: TGCAGCGTTGAATCGCAGGGAGTTTTGGAGACCCAGTACTTC
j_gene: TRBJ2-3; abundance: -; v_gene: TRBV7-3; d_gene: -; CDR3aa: CASSPQVSADTQYF; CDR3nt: TGTGCCAGCAGCCCCCAGGTTTCGGCAGATACGCAGTATTTT